Listed here are 9 T cell receptor beta chains from one sample, sequenced in a study of shared clonotypes between healthy human individuals. In the naive CD8 group, cells lacked CD45RO and were positively selected for CCR7, so terminally differentiated effector memory CD45RA+ cells were left out. Libraries were prepared by immunoSEQ multiplex PCR; TCRdb keeps only in-frame clonotypes and omits some of them. The repertoire holds some 2 million clones, with over 85% as singletons. Sequencing was done on a sample of naive CD8+ T cells sorted from blood. The receptors derive from a man between 18 and 29 years old in good health.

This chain joins TRBV4-1 and TRBJ2-7; a possible D gene is TRBD2 (7 bases). CDR1 and CDR2 from the germline V gene are MGHRA and YSYEKL. This CDR3 is 15 amino acids long. Trimming left V 5 bases short and J 3 bases short, with 17 bases between. CDR3 loop: CASSFREAGDYEQYF. Here the CDR3 DNA reads TGCGCCAGCAGCTTCCGGGAGGCAGGGGACTACGAGCAGTACTTC.

The J gene is TRBJ2-7, the V gene TRBV21-1. TRBV21-1 is termed a pseudogene. The CDR3 extends over 14 amino acids. The CDR3 nucleotides are TGTGCCAGCAGCCAAACCGGGCCGCACTACGAGCAGTACTTC. It codes for CASSQTGPHYEQYF.

This clone was detected a few times. This chain joins TRBV30 and TRBJ1-1, with 9 bases identical to TRBD1. CDR3 size: 14 residues. Germline V gene data show CDR1 as GTSNPN and CDR2 as SVGIG (reference sequence). After removal of 2 bases from V and 1 base from J, the junction contained 2 bases not matched to a gene. The CDR3 reads CAWSRGQGNTEAFF. The CDR3, as DNA: TGTGCCTGGAGTCGGGGACAGGGGAACACTGAAGCTTTCTTT.

CDR3 DNA sequence: TGTGCCAGCAGCCGACAGGGGGCAGCTGGGGCCAACGTCCTGACTTTC. Translating it yields CASSRQGAAGANVLTF. This rearrangement joins TRBV7-9 to TRBJ2-6; 10 bases fit TRBD1. CDR3 length: 16 amino acids. Looked up from germline, CDR1 is SEHNR and CDR2 is FQNEAQ (reference sequence). V shed 5 bases and J 2 bases; nucleotides not matched to a gene: 3.

As regards this clone: This same CDR3 is encoded by further DNA sequences in the sample. V gene TRBV5-6 combines with J gene TRBJ1-1, with D maybe TRBD1 (5 bases). Trimming took off 3 bases at V and 5 bases at J, with 11 bases between the two ends. Germline lookup yields CDR1 SGHDT and CDR2 YYEEEE. This CDR3 spans 13 amino acids. This CDR3 reads CASSSGAGTEAFF. The CDR3, as DNA: TGTGCCAGCAGCTCGGGAGCAGGGACTGAAGCTTTCTTT.

This clone has a handful of counts. This chain connects TRBV27 to TRBJ2-7; weak D call: TRBD1 (5 bases). CDR1 and CDR2 (germline): MNHEY, SMNVEV (reference sequence). The V end lost 4 bases, the J end lost 2 bases, and 9 bases lay between the germline ends. There are 13 residues in the CDR3. The CDR3 here is CASSYDSTYEQYF. DNA of the CDR3: TGTGCCAGCAGTTATGACAGCACCTACGAGCAGTACTTC.

With regard to this clone: Since no conserved phenylalanine or tryptophan closes the CDR3, a read error is the likely cause. The CDR3 here is CAWRDRPNTGELFV. The CDR3 nucleotides read TGTGCCTGGCGGGACAGACCGAACACCGGGGAGCTGTTTGTT. This chain links TRBV30 with TRBJ2-2, with 7 positions matching TRBD1. Looked up from germline, CDR1 is GTSNPN and CDR2 is SVGIG (reference sequence). This CDR3 is 14 amino acids long. With 5 bases clipped from V and 0 bases from J, the junction kept 3 bases outside the gene matches.

The V gene is TRBV9, the J gene TRBJ1-1; 9 bases are a match to TRBD1. Germline CDR1 and CDR2: SGDLS and YYNGEE. J was trimmed by 3 bases and V by 0 bases; bases with no gene match: 3. CDR3 length equals 15 residues. As DNA, the CDR3 is TGTGCCAGCAGCGTAGAGGGGACAGGGTACACTGAAGCTTTCTTT. Residues: CASSVEGTGYTEAFF. Using reference TRBV9 and TRBJ1-1 for the parts outside the CDR3, the full variable domain is DSGVTQTPKHLITATGQRVTLRCSPRSGDLSVYWYQQSLDQGLQFLIQYYNGEERAKGNILERFSAQQFPDLHSELNLSSLELGDSALYFCASSVEGTGYTEAFFGQGTRLTVV.

The chain employs TRBV15 and TRBJ2-7, with 11 bases aligning to TRBD2. Trimming cost V 5 bases and J 3 bases; bases outside gene matches: 3. The CDR3 loop spans 14 amino acids. Germline-derived CDR1 and CDR2 are LNHNV and YYDKDF (reference sequence). CDR3 in amino acids: CATSSGTSGYEQYF. CDR3 sequence (DNA): TGTGCCACCAGCTCCGGGACTAGCGGCTACGAGCAGTACTTC.